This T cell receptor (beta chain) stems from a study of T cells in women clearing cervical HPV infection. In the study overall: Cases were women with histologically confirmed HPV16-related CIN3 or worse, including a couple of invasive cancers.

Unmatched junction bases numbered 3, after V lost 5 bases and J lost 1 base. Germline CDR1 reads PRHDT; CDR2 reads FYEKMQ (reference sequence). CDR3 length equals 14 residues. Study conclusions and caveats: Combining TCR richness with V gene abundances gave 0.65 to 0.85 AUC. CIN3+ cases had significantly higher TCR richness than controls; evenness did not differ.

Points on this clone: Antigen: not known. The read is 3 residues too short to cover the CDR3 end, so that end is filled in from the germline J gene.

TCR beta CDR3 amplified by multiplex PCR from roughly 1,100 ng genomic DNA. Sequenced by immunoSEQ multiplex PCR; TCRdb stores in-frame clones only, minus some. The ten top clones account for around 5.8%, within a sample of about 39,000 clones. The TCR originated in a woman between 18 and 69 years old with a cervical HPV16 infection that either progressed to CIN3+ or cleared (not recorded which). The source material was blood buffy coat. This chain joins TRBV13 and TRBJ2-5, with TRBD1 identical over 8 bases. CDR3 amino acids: CASSPGTGQETQYF. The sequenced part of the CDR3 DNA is TGTGCCAGCAGCCCGGGGACAGGCCAAGAGACC.